The 14 T cell receptor beta chains below come from one sample, sequenced in a study of blood T cell repertoires in COVID-19. Data came from immunoSEQ multiplex PCR; TCRdb stores just in-frame clones and leaves some out. The data contain 80,000 to 95,000 clones, 87% of them singletons. The sample consisted of peripheral blood. These receptors were collected from a human donor in a cohort sampled during active COVID-19.

The rearrangement links TRBV4-2 to TRBJ2-2; no clear D gene. This CDR3 is built from 15 residues. Germline V gene sequence: CDR1 LGHNA, CDR2 YNFKEQ. The V and J ends lost 4 bases and 0 bases respectively, with 9 bases between them. As DNA, the CDR3 is TGTGCCAGCAGCCGTCGAGAAGCGAACACCGGGGAGCTGTTTTTT. Translating it yields CASSRREANTGELFF.

The chain combines TRBV15 with TRBJ1-1, with TRBD1 matching over 8 bases. CDR3 length: 18 residues. V shed 0 bases and J 1 base; nucleotides not matched to a gene: 10. Germline CDR1 and CDR2: LNHNV and YYDKDF (reference sequence). This CDR3 is CATSRDLVTGAGNTEAFF. CDR3 DNA: TGTGCCACCAGCAGAGATCTGGTGACAGGGGCCGGGAACACTGAAGCTTTCTTT.

The V and J genes are TRBV18 and TRBJ2-3; D gene ambiguous. V gave up 0 bases and J gave up 1 base, with 5 bases separating them. The CDR3 totals 14 residues. CDR1 is KGHSH and CDR2 is LQKENI in the germline V gene. The CDR3 region is CASSPPSGTDTQYF. The CDR3 DNA is TGTGCCAGCTCACCACCGTCAGGCACAGATACGCAGTATTTT.

This chain uses TRBV6-1 with TRBJ1-6; no firm D call. Per the germline V gene, CDR1 is MNHNS and CDR2 is SASEGT. The V and J ends lost 1 base and 0 bases respectively, with 4 bases between them. The CDR3 is 15 residues long. The CDR3 DNA is TGTGCCAGCAGTGAAGTTCTCTCCTATAATTCACCCCTCCACTTT. Translated: CASSEVLSYNSPLHF.

This clone was counted only a few times. J is TRBJ2-5 and V is TRBV9; TRBD2 might be the D (5 bases). In germline, CDR1 is SGDLS, CDR2 YYNGEE. This CDR3 region has 14 residues. V was clipped by 4 bases and J by 1 base, with 11 bases between them. CDR3 DNA sequence: TGTGCCAGCAGCTCCTCGGGAATCCAAGAGACCCAGTACTTC. Translated: CASSSSGIQETQYF.

The chain employs TRBV27 and TRBJ1-6, with D uncertain. The germline CDR1 and CDR2 sequences are MNHEY and SMNVEV (reference sequence). CDR3 length equals 14 residues. The V gene lost 10 bases and the J gene lost 7 bases, with 17 bases spanning the gap. The CDR3 here is CATFRAGSNSPLHF. The CDR3 nucleotides read TGTGCCACTTTTCGAGCGGGGTCGAATTCACCCCTCCACTTT.

J is TRBJ2-7 and V is TRBV7-6; 8 bases are a match to TRBD1. J gave up 6 bases and V 5 bases, and 12 bases lay outside the gene matches. Germline V gives CDR1 SGHVS, CDR2 FNYEAQ. The CDR3 has 15 residues. In DNA form, the CDR3 reads TGTGCCAGCAGCCCCCCCTGGCAGGGGGCGAGCGAGCAGTACTTC. Amino acids: CASSPPWQGASEQYF.

The sample holds one count of this clone. Other DNA sequences from this sample encode an identical CDR3 as well. The rearrangement uses TRBV18 and TRBJ2-1, with 13 bases that match TRBD2. The CDR3 totals 16 residues. Trimming removed 3 bases from V and 6 bases from J; junction bases left unmatched: 5. Germline V gene lookup returns CDR1 KGHSH and CDR2 LQKENI. CDR3 DNA sequence: TGTGCCAGCTCACCTCCTGGACTAGCGGGGGCCAATGAGCAGTTCTTC. It is translated as CASSPPGLAGANEQFF.

The J gene is TRBJ2-7, the V gene TRBV15; D is perhaps TRBD2 (5 bases). Looked up from germline, CDR1 is LNHNV and CDR2 is YYDKDF (reference sequence). The germline V and J ends were trimmed by 8 bases and 5 bases, with 16 bases remaining between them. The CDR3 spans 13 residues. CDR3 in DNA: TGTGCCACCTCCACCGGGGTACACGACGAGCAGTACTTC. This encodes CATSTGVHDEQYF.

This rearrangement joins TRBV30 to TRBJ2-7; the match to TRBD1 covers 7 bases. J was trimmed by 6 bases and V by 7 bases; bases with no gene match: 6. The CDR3 consists of 11 residues. The V gene's germline CDR1 is GTSNPN and CDR2 SVGIG (reference sequence). The CDR3 spells CASGTALEQYF. The CDR3 region has the DNA TGTGCCTCGGGGACAGCCCTCGAGCAGTACTTC. The full variable domain, in which reference TRBV30 and TRBJ2-7 provide the parts outside the CDR3, is SQTIHQWPATLVQPVGSPLSLECTVEGTSNPNLYWYRQAAGRGLQLLFYSVGIGQISSEVPQNLSASRPQDRQFILSSKKLLLSDSGFYLCASGTALEQYFGPGTRLTVT.

This sequence joins TRBV4-1 and TRBJ2-2, with TRBD1 identical over 8 bases. There are 18 residues in the CDR3. The J segment lost 1 base and the V segment lost 3 bases, leaving 10 bases of the junction unmatched. Germline V gene data show CDR1 as MGHRA and CDR2 as YSYEKL. The CDR3 region has the DNA TGCGCCAGCAGCCAGATGGGACAGGTTCGTTTGAACACCGGGGAGCTGTTTTTT. Residues: CASSQMGQVRLNTGELFF.

The genes are TRBV16 and TRBJ1-1; TRBD1 aligns across 8 bases. The J segment lost 0 bases and the V segment lost 2 bases, leaving 2 bases of the junction unmatched. Germline CDR1 reads KGHSY; CDR2 reads FQNENV. The CDR3 loop spans 15 amino acids. CDR3 DNA: TGTGCCAGCAGCCAAAACAGGGGGGTGAACACTGAAGCTTTCTTT. Protein: CASSQNRGVNTEAFF.

This chain uses TRBV4-2 with TRBJ2-1; D call uncertain. The germline V and J ends were trimmed by 0 bases and 4 bases, with 16 bases remaining between them. The germline CDR1 and CDR2 sequences are LGHNA and YNFKEQ. The CDR3 is made up of 17 amino acids. The CDR3 region is CASSQDLGGFNYNEQFF. The CDR3, as DNA: TGTGCCAGCAGCCAAGATCTCGGCGGATTCAATTACAATGAGCAGTTCTTC.

The J gene is TRBJ1-5, the V gene TRBV28, with no clear D. CDR1 and CDR2 (germline): MDHEN, SYDVKM. The V end lost 5 bases, the J end lost 0 bases, and 11 bases lay between the germline ends. The CDR3 runs to 15 residues. The CDR3 DNA reads TGTGCCAGCAGTGTCCCGGGAATTAGCAATCAGCCCCAGCATTTT. This encodes CASSVPGISNQPQHF.